This T cell receptor (beta chain) was recovered during a study of OX40 agonist ivuxolimab in advanced cancers. Overall study context: The treatment was a fully human IgG2 OX40 agonist, ivuxolimab. The patients received ivuxolimab by intravenous route every 2 weeks at 0.01 to 10 mg/kg. Dose-escalation subjects each had hepatocellular carcinoma, melanoma, renal cell or head and neck cancer.

TCRdb's copy holds only in-frame clones and misses some; the assay was immunoSEQ multiplex PCR. Of more than 80,000 clones in the sample, approximately 93% were seen once. General study findings and limits: At 0.1 to 3.0 mg/kg, clonal expansion of CD4+ and CD8+ blood T cells had occurred by week 6.

The V gene's germline CDR1 is LNHDA and CDR2 SQIVND (reference sequence). This CDR3 has 15 residues. V lost 3 bases, J lost 8 bases, and 5 bases stayed unmatched. Note on this clone: Its target is not known.

This sequence originates from an adult with an advanced solid tumor such as melanoma, head and neck, liver or kidney cancer. The chain links TRBV19 to TRBJ2-1; 12 bases agree with TRBD2. Sequencing used CD4+ or CD8+ T cells sorted from blood, obtained in a trial of the OX40 agonist ivuxolimab. CDR3 amino acids: CASSIHLAGGDEQFF. The CDR3 DNA reads TGTGCCAGTAGTATCCACCTAGCGGGAGGGGATGAGCAGTTCTTC.